These 8 T cell receptor beta chains share one sample of origin, sequenced in a study of graft-versus-host responses after intestinal transplantation. Their cognate antigens are unknown. Profiling relied on immunoSEQ multiplex PCR, and the TCRdb table lists in-frame clones only, not all of them. The sample includes around 100,000 clones, less than 90% of them seen just once. The material was unstimulated CD4+ T cells sorted from spleen or lymph node cells, obtained before transplant. Source of these receptors: a human donor who was the organ donor for an intestinal transplant.

A single count supports this clone. The chain couples TRBV20-1 to TRBJ2-7; possible D gene TRBD1, 5 bases. V was trimmed by 0 bases and J by 6 bases, leaving 6 bases between them. The CDR3 runs to 11 residues. Per germline, CDR1 DFQATT and CDR2 SNEGSKA (reference sequence). CDR3: CSAREGPEQYF. CDR3 nucleotides: TGCAGTGCTAGAGAGGGGCCCGAGCAGTACTTC.

This chain joins TRBV30 and TRBJ1-2; D is ambiguous. Germline CDR1 is GTSNPN and CDR2 is SVGIG (reference sequence). With 4 bases removed from V and 8 bases from J, the gap between germline ends came to 14 bases. This CDR3 comprises 12 residues. Here the CDR3 reads CAWIGAPRGYTF. DNA of the CDR3: TGTGCCTGGATCGGAGCCCCTAGAGGCTACACCTTC.

This rearrangement joins TRBV6-5 to TRBJ1-1, with a possible D match to TRBD1 (6 bases). Germline loops: CDR1 MNHEY, CDR2 SVGAGI. The CDR3 has 12 amino acids. The V end was cut by 6 bases, the J end by 7 bases, with 12 bases between. The CDR3 nucleotides are TGTGCCAGCAGATGGGACAAAGTTGAAGCTTTCTTT. It is translated as CASRWDKVEAFF.

This sequence joins TRBV7-2 and TRBJ2-2; 10 positions match TRBD2. The V segment lost 5 bases and the J segment 5 bases; nucleotides outside the gene matches: 17. Per the germline V gene, CDR1 is SGHTA and CDR2 is FQGNSA. This CDR3 comprises 19 residues. The chain's CDR3 is CASSQIRTSGTVGTGELFF. The DNA for the CDR3 is TGTGCCAGCAGCCAAATTCGAACTAGCGGGACCGTAGGGACCGGGGAGCTGTTTTTT.

This clone was detected once. The chain recombines TRBV28 with TRBJ1-2; the match to TRBD1 covers 7 bases. The junction had 9 bases not matched to a gene; V was cut back by 5 bases and J by 3 bases. Germline V gene sequence: CDR1 MDHEN, CDR2 SYDVKM. The CDR3 totals 15 residues. CDR3 sequence reads: CASSVYRGAHYGYTF. DNA of the CDR3: TGTGCCAGCAGTGTGTACAGGGGCGCCCACTATGGCTACACCTTC.

The chain has TRBV28 and TRBJ1-5; TRBD1 is a possible D gene (5 bases). Trimming removed 6 bases at V and 0 bases at J, with 18 bases between. The CDR3 spans 17 residues. Per the germline V gene, CDR1 is MDHEN and CDR2 is SYDVKM. CDR3 in amino acids: CASSLLGGTNSNQPQHF. The CDR3 nucleotides read TGTGCCAGCAGCCTCCTCGGGGGTACTAATAGCAATCAGCCCCAGCATTTT.

The chain couples TRBV2 to TRBJ1-4; 10 positions agree with TRBD1. The germline gives CDR1 SNHLY, CDR2 FYNNEI. The V segment lost 3 bases and the J segment 12 bases; nucleotides outside the gene matches: 10. This CDR3 comprises 15 residues. The CDR3 spells CASSEDRGNLWELFF. The CDR3 DNA reads TGTGCCAGCAGTGAGGACAGGGGGAATCTTTGGGAACTGTTTTTT.

The rearrangement uses TRBV28 and TRBJ1-4, with a weak D call TRBD1 (5 bases). Germline V gives CDR1 MDHEN, CDR2 SYDVKM. The V end lost 6 bases, the J end lost 6 bases, and 14 bases lay between the germline ends. This CDR3 contains 14 residues. CDR3 coding DNA: TGTGCCAGCAGGTCTCAGGGTGGTGATGAAAAACTGTTTTTT. Protein: CASRSQGGDEKLFF. Full variable domain (missing parts from reference TRBV28 and TRBJ1-4): DVKVTQSSRYLVKRTGEKVFLECVQDMDHENMFWYRQDPGLGLRLIYFSYDVKMKEKGDIPEGYSVSREKKERFSLILESASTNQTSMYLCASRSQGGDEKLFFGSGTQLSVL.